This TCR beta chain was documented in a study of shared clonotypes between healthy human individuals. Overall study findings and caveats: In general, naive subsets displayed greater estimated richness than memory subsets did. Enrolling few donors narrowed the genetic and exposure-history diversity that was represented.

CDR1 ENHRY and CDR2 SYGVKD come from the germline V gene. V shed 2 bases and J shed 7 bases, with 8 bases lying between them. The length of the CDR3 is 12 residues. Study processing details: ImmunoSEQ gave junction-only sequences without quality scores, so filtering differed. The repertoire was sequenced with immunoSEQ multiplex PCR; TCRdb's copy has only in-frame clones and lacks some. From that table come the V and J calls and clone size; the DNA was used to work out D and trimming. The table includes 2,500,000 or so clones, 92% detected once. As concerns this clone: Its target is unknown.

The specimen was naive CD4+ T cells from PBMCs. This sample's subset: CD45RA+ positively selected. The source of this sequence is a young man in good health. Some clones in this sample may be carry-over from other donors' samples. This rearrangement joins TRBV10-3 to TRBJ1-2; tentatively, D is TRBD1 (5 bases). The CDR3 DNA reads as TGTGCCATCAGTGAGGGGAGGGGTGGCTACACCTTC. Its translation: CAISEGRGGYTF.